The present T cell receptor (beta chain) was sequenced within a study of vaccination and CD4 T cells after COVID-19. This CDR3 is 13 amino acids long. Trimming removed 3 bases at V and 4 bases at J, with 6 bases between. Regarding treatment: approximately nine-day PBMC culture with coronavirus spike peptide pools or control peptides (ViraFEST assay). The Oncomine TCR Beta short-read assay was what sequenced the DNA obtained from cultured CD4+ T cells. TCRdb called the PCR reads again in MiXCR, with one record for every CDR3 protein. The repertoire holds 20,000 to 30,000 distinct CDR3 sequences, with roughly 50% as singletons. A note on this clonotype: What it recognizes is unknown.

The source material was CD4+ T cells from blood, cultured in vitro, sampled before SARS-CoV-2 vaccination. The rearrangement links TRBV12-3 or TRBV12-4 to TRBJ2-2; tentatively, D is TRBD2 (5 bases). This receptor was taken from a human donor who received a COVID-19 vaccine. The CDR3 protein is CASSLAGTGELFF. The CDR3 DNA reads TGTGCCAGCAGTTTGGCGGGCACCGGGGAGCTGTTTTTT.